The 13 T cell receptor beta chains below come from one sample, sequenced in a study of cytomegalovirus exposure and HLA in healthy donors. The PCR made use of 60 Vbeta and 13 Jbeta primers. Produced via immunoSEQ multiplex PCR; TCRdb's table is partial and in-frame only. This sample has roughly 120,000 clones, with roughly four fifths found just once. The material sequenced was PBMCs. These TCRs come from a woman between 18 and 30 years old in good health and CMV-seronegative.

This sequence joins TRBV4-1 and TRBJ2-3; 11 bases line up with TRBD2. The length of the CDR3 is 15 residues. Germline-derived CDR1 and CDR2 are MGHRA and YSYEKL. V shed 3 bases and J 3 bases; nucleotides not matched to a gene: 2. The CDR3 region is CASSQTSGETDTQYF. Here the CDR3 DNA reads TGCGCCAGCAGCCAGACTAGCGGGGAAACAGATACGCAGTATTTT.

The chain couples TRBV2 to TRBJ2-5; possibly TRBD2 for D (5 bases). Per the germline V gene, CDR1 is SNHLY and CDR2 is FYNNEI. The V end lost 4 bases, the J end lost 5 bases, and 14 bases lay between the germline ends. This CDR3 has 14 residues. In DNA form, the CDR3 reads TGTGCCAGCAGTGCTAGCATAGTCTTGGAGACCCAGTACTTC. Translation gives CASSASIVLETQYF.

CDR3 protein: CASSQEDRAEAFF. As DNA, the CDR3 is TGTGCCAGCAGCCAGGAGGACAGGGCTGAAGCTTTCTTT. The chain combines TRBV4-2 with TRBJ1-1; TRBD1 agrees at 8 bases. Germline V lookup: CDR1 LGHNA, CDR2 YNFKEQ. The CDR3 is made up of 13 amino acids. V gave up 3 bases and J gave up 6 bases; unmatched junction bases: 3.

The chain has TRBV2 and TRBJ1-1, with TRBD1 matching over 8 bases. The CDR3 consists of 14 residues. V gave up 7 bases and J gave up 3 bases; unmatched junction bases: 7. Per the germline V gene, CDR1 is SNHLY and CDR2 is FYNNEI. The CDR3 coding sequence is TGTGCCAGCACCGGACAGGGCGGCTACACTGAAGCTTTCTTT. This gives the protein CASTGQGGYTEAFF.

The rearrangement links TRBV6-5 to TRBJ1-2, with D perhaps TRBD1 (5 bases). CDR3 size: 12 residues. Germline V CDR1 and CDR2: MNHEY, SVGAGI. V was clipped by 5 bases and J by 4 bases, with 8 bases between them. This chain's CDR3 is CASSPQGYGYTF. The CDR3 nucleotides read TGTGCCAGCAGTCCGCAGGGCTATGGCTACACCTTC.

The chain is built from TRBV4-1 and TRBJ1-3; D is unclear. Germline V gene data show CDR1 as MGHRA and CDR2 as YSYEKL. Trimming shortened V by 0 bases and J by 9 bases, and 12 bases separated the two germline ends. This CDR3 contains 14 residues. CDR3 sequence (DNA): TGCGCCAGCAGCCAAGATCTGGATCGGGGCACCATATATTTT. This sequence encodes CASSQDLDRGTIYF.

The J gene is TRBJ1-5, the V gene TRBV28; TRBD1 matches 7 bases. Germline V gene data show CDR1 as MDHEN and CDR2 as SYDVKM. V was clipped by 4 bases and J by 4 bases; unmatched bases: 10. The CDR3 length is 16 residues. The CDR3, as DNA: TGTGCCAGCAGTTATGTCTTGACAGGGTCTAATCAGCCCCAGCATTTT. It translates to CASSYVLTGSNQPQHF.

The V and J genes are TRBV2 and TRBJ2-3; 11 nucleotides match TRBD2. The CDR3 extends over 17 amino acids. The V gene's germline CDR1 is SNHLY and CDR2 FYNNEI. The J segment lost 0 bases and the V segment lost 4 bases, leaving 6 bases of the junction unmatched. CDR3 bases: TGTGCCAGCAGTGGGCCGACTAGCGGGGTAAGCACAGATACGCAGTATTTT. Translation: CASSGPTSGVSTDTQYF.

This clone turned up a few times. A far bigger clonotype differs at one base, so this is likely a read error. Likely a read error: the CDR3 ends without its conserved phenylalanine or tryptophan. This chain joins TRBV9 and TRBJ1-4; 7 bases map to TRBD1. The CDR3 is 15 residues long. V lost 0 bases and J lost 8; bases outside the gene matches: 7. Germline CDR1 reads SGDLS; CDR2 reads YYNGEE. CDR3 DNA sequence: TGTGCCAGCAGCGTAGAGGGGGCCCACCGAGAAAAACTGTTTGTT. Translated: CASSVEGAHREKLFV.

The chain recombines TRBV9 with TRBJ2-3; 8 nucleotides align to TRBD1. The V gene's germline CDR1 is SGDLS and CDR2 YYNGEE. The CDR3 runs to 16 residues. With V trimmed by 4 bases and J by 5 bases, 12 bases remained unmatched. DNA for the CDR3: TGTGCCAGCAGCCCAGACTTCAGGGGGCGGGTAGATACGCAGTATTTT. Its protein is CASSPDFRGRVDTQYF.

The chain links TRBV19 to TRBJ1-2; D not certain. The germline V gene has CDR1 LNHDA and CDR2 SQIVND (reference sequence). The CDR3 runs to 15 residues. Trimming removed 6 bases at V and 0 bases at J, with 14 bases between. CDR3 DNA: TGTGCCAGTAGCGACCCCAGAACAGCTAACTATGGCTACACCTTC. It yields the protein CASSDPRTANYGYTF.

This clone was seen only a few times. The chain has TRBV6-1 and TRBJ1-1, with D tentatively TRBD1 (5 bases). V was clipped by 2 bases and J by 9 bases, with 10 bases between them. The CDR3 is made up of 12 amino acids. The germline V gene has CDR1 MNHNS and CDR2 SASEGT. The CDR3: CASSERKGQAFF. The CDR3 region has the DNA TGTGCCAGCAGTGAAAGGAAGGGGCAAGCTTTCTTT.

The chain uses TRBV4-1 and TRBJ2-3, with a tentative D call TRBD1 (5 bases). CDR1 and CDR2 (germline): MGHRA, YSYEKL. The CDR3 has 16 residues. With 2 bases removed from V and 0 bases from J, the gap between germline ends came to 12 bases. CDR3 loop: CASSQKGPASTDTQYF. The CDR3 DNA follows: TGCGCCAGCAGCCAAAAGGGGCCAGCTAGCACAGATACGCAGTATTTT.